This is a list of T cell receptor beta chains from one sample in a study of Ad26.COV2.S vaccination and SARS-CoV-2 variants. Measured with immunoSEQ multiplex PCR; TCRdb has only the in-frame clones, and not every one. The table includes about 400,000 clones, roughly 88% detected once. The sequenced sample was peripheral blood, obtained in a trial of Ad26.COV2.S vaccine versus placebo. The source of these receptors is a person aged 18-60 years who received the Ad26.COV2.S COVID-19 vaccine or a placebo. Each CDR3 is given with its conserved first and last residue. D genes are given only for firm matches. Clone size, where shown, is once, few, many, or a class for clones that have expanded.

cdr3_nt cdr3_aa j_call cdr3_length d_call v_call clone_size
TGTGCCAGCAGCGTAAATTGGGCAAAAGGGCCCGGGGAGCTGTTTTTT CASSVNWAKGPGELFF TRBJ2-2 16 - TRBV9 -
TGCGCCAGCAGCCAAGTTGCGGCCCTAAAAGAGACCCAGTACTTC CASSQVAALKETQYF TRBJ2-5 15 - TRBV4-1 once
TGTGCCAGCAGCCAGGGTAGAGATCAGCCCCAGCATTTT CASSQGRDQPQHF TRBJ1-5 13 - TRBV12-3/TRBV12-4 -
TGTGCCAGCAGCCTAGCCGGGGTTAGCTACGAGCAGTACTTC CASSLAGVSYEQYF TRBJ2-7 14 - TRBV3-1/TRBV3-2 -
TGTGCCAGCAGCCCGACAGGACTAAGGGGAGCTTTCTTT CASSPTGLRGAFF TRBJ1-1 13 - TRBV11-2 -
TGCGCCAGCAGCCATAAGACAGGGGGGATCTATGGCTACACCTTC CASSHKTGGIYGYTF TRBJ1-2 15 TRBD1 TRBV4-1 -
TGTGCCAGCAGCGGGACGGTCGGTTCCTACGAGCAGTACTTC CASSGTVGSYEQYF TRBJ2-7 14 - TRBV7-2 -
TGTGCCAGCAGTTACTCGCGAATGAACACTGAAGCTTTCTTT CASSYSRMNTEAFF TRBJ1-1 14 - TRBV6-2/TRBV6-3 -
TGCGCCAGCAGCTTGGGCGATGGAACGGGGTTAGCTAACTATGGCTACACCTTC CASSLGDGTGLANYGYTF TRBJ1-2 18 - TRBV5-1 -
TGTGCCAGCTCAGTTTTGGGCTCCTCCTACAATGAGCAGTTCTTC CASSVLGSSYNEQFF TRBJ2-1 15 - TRBV28 once
TGTGCCAGCAGCCCACGGGGGCGGAGCACAGATACGCAGTATTTT CASSPRGRSTDTQYF TRBJ2-3 15 - TRBV9 -
TGTGCCAGCAGCTTAGGTCAAACGACTAGCACAGATACGCAGTATTTT CASSLGQTTSTDTQYF TRBJ2-3 16 - TRBV7-2 -
TGTGCCCCCGGGGGCAGAAAAGACAATGAAAAACTGTTTTTT CAPGGRKDNEKLFF TRBJ1-4 14 - TRBV6-5 -
TGTGCCAGCAGCTTAGTCTTAGCGGGGGGGAACCAAGAGACCCAGTACTTC CASSLVLAGGNQETQYF TRBJ2-5 17 TRBD2 TRBV7-7 -
TGTGCCAGCAGCGGCGGGTTAGGTCCTGAAGCTTTCTTT CASSGGLGPEAFF TRBJ1-1 13 - TRBV7-9 few
TGTGCCAGCAGCCATCGGACAGGGGGTATGAGTGAGACCCAGTACTTC CASSHRTGGMSETQYF TRBJ2-5 16 TRBD1 TRBV3-1/TRBV3-2 -
TGTGCCAGCAAAGGAAATGGACAGGCCGCAAGCTACACCTTC CASKGNGQAASYTF TRBJ1-2 14 TRBD1 TRBV6-5 -
TGTGCCAGCAGTGAAACAGGGGCCCCTGAGAGGCCCCAGCATTTT CASSETGAPERPQHF TRBJ1-5 15 TRBD1 TRBV2 few
TGTGCCTGGAGTGTCGGGACAGGGGGAAACACCATATATTTT CAWSVGTGGNTIYF TRBJ1-3 14 TRBD1 TRBV30 -
TGTGCCTGGAGCCAGGGACTAGCGGACCGCAATGAGCAGTTCTTC CAWSQGLADRNEQFF TRBJ2-1 15 TRBD2 TRBV30 -
TGTGCCAGCAGTTACGTGACAGGGGAAGGGCCCAATCAGCCCCAGCATTTT CASSYVTGEGPNQPQHF TRBJ1-5 17 TRBD1 TRBV6-2/TRBV6-3 -
TGTGCCAGCAGCGGGGGACAGTCCTACGAGCAGTACTTC CASSGGQSYEQYF TRBJ2-7 13 TRBD1 TRBV5-4 -
TGTGCCAGCAGTGAGAGGCTTCAAGAGACCCAGTACTTC CASSERLQETQYF TRBJ2-5 13 - TRBV2 -
TGTGCCAGCGCGGGACAGTCCCATTCACCCCTCCACTTT CASAGQSHSPLHF TRBJ1-6 13 TRBD1 TRBV2 -
TGTGCCAGCTCAGCGAAGTCAGCAGGGGATAATTCACCCCTCCACTTT CASSAKSAGDNSPLHF TRBJ1-6 16 - TRBV18 -
TGCGCCAGCAGCTTGGGGGTCACAGTGGAGACCCAGTACTTC CASSLGVTVETQYF TRBJ2-5 14 - TRBV5-1 -
TGTGCCACCAGTGGACCCACAGGGGGCCCGACCTCTCCTAACTATGGCTACACCTTC CATSGPTGGPTSPNYGYTF TRBJ1-2 19 TRBD1 TRBV24-1 -
TGTGCCAGTATGTCCAGGGGGCGCCCCTATGAGCAGTTCTTC CASMSRGRPYEQFF TRBJ2-1 14 TRBD1 TRBV19 -
TGTGCCAGCGGTGGGTTTGACTCCTACAATGAGCAGTTCTTC CASGGFDSYNEQFF TRBJ2-1 14 - TRBV5-8 -
TGTGCCAGCAGCTCCCATGCAGTCGGCTACGAGCAGTACTTC CASSSHAVGYEQYF TRBJ2-7 14 - TRBV9 -
TGCGCCAGCAGCTTGACCACAGATACGCAGTATTTT CASSLTTDTQYF TRBJ2-3 12 - TRBV5-1 -
TGTGCCAGCAGTTCCGGTGGTATCTCCTACGAGCAGTACTTC CASSSGGISYEQYF TRBJ2-7 14 - TRBV6-1 -
TGTGCCCAAACAATCGGGGGGACCCGACTTAATTCACCCCTCCACTTT CAQTIGGTRLNSPLHF TRBJ1-6 16 - TRBV30 -
TGTGCCAGCAGTTTACCAGGGGCTACGAGAGCTTTCTTT CASSLPGATRAFF TRBJ1-1 13 - TRBV27 -
TGTGCCAGTAGTATCGGGGGGGACACAGATACGCAGTATTTT CASSIGGDTDTQYF TRBJ2-3 14 TRBD2 TRBV19 -
TGTGCCAGCAGCGCGGGACTAGCGATAGATACGCAGTATTTT CASSAGLAIDTQYF TRBJ2-3 14 TRBD2 TRBV7-3 -
TGTGCCAGCAGCCAAGAATGGGGGGTTGGTGGCTACACCTTC CASSQEWGVGGYTF TRBJ1-2 14 - TRBV4-2 -
TGTGCCAGCTACGGGGTTACCTCTGGAAACACCATATATTTT CASYGVTSGNTIYF TRBJ1-3 14 - TRBV19 -
TGTGCCAGCAGTCCACGGGGGCCCACCACAGATACGCAGTATTTT CASSPRGPTTDTQYF TRBJ2-3 15 - TRBV5-4 -
TGTGCCACCAGTGATCTGGGGTCCGGGGAGCTGTTTTTT CATSDLGSGELFF TRBJ2-2 13 - TRBV24-1 -
TGTGCCAGCAGCCACAAGGACAGGGTCGACTATGGCTACACCTTC CASSHKDRVDYGYTF TRBJ1-2 15 TRBD1 TRBV14 -
TGCGCCAGCAGTGATGACAGGGCTGGAAACACCATATATTTT CASSDDRAGNTIYF TRBJ1-3 14 TRBD1 TRBV5-1 -